This TCR beta chain emerged from a study of human T cells and chemical hapten exposure. General study points: DPC sensitization produced no change in TCRs with frequency above 1 in 1000.

There are many counts of this clonotype. Its specificity is unknown. This CDR3 comprises 14 residues. V was trimmed by 3 bases and J by 8 bases, leaving 14 bases between them. Germline V gives CDR1 MDHEN, CDR2 SYDVKM. The time point was: pre-sensitization, week 0. Documented treatment: therapeutic diphenylcyclopropenone sensitization with weekly scalp DPC. Individual cDNA molecules received unique molecular identifiers in the library. MiXCR, applied by TCRdb to the RACE reads, yields one record per CDR3 protein. In the table there are roughly 38,000 distinct CDR3 sequences, approximately 7.6% of which are singletons.

This clonotype originated in a woman aged 45-65 years with alopecia areata. Some clones in this sample may be carry-over from other donors' samples. Sequenced material: whole blood, taken in connection with sensitization to the hapten diphenylcyclopropenone (DPC). The chain joins TRBV28 to TRBJ2-1; a possible D gene is TRBD1 (7 bases). The CDR3 nucleotides are TGTGCCAGCAGTTTCAGGGGGGCATACGATGAGCAGTTCTTC. Encoded protein: CASSFRGAYDEQFF.